This TCR beta chain was retrieved from a study of shared clonotypes between healthy human individuals. The study, taken as a whole, reports: Compared with memory subsets, naive subsets generally had larger estimated richness.

Profiled with immunoSEQ multiplex PCR; TCRdb holds only in-frame clones, not every one. The sample carries some 1.4 million clones, roughly 95% recorded once. V gave up 5 bases and J gave up 12 bases, with 17 bases separating them. This CDR3 comprises 13 residues. CDR1 is LGHNA and CDR2 is YSLEER in the germline V gene. With respect to this clone: No antigen is known for it.

The source of this sequence is a young man in good health. The chain combines TRBV4-3 with TRBJ2-1, with D possibly being TRBD1 (6 bases). Sequences were obtained from naive CD4+ T cells sorted from blood. The subset here: CD45RA+ positively selected. The CDR3 reads CASSSNRVGRQFF. CDR3 sequence (DNA): TGCGCCAGCAGCTCTAACAGGGTCGGGCGGCAGTTCTTC.